Each of the 22 T cell receptor beta chains below was sequenced from the same sample in a study of cytomegalovirus exposure and HLA in healthy donors. The PCR contained 60 Vbeta and 13 Jbeta primers. Sequenced by immunoSEQ multiplex PCR; TCRdb stores in-frame clones only, minus some. Here the sample spans 75,000 to 100,000 clones, more than 70% being singletons. Sequencing was done on a sample of PBMCs. Source of these receptors: an older woman in good health and CMV-seropositive.

The DNA of the CDR3 is TGTGCCAGCTCACCACAGCCGGTTGAAAACTCTGGAAACACCATATATTTT. Translation: CASSPQPVENSGNTIYF. This chain links TRBV18 with TRBJ1-3, with D uncertain. Germline V CDR1 and CDR2: KGHSH, LQKENI. V lost 1 base and J lost 0, with 13 bases in between. CDR3 length equals 17 residues.

The CDR3 DNA reads as TGCGCCAGCACAACTAGCGGGAGGGGCGAGCAGTACTTC. Its protein product is CASTTSGRGEQYF. The chain uses TRBV5-1 and TRBJ2-7; TRBD2 agrees at 13 bases. J was trimmed by 6 bases and V by 6 bases; bases with no gene match: 3. The CDR3 runs to 13 residues. Looked up from germline, CDR1 is SGHRS and CDR2 is YFSETQ.

The chain is built from TRBV10-3 and TRBJ1-1; D is undetermined. Germline-derived CDR1 and CDR2 are ENHRY and SYGVKD. This CDR3 contains 14 residues. Trimming removed 3 bases from V and 5 bases from J, with 13 bases in between. CDR3 DNA sequence: TGTGCCATCAGTGAACTCCGGGGTGAGACTGAAGCTTTCTTT. The encoded protein is CAISELRGETEAFF.

V usage is TRBV11-2 and J usage is TRBJ1-4, with D hard to call. The ends were cut back, 1 base at V and 4 bases at J, with 10 bases in the middle. CDR3 length: 15 residues. Germline V gene data show CDR1 as SGHAT and CDR2 as FQNNGV. DNA of the CDR3: TGTGCCAGCAGCTTAGGTCGGGTTATTAATGAAAAACTGTTTTTT. Residues: CASSLGRVINEKLFF.

V gene TRBV30 combines with J gene TRBJ1-2; no definite D call. Germline V gene data show CDR1 as GTSNPN and CDR2 as SVGIG (reference sequence). V lost 0 bases and J 6 bases, leaving 11 bases between the germline ends. The CDR3 is made up of 13 amino acids. The CDR3 reads CAWSVGFGDGYTF. CDR3 nucleotides: TGTGCCTGGAGTGTAGGTTTCGGGGATGGCTACACCTTC.

The chain recombines TRBV5-1 with TRBJ2-2; D gene unclear. Trimming pared 5 bases from V and 5 bases from J, leaving 10 bases between. The length of the CDR3 is 13 residues. The germline gives CDR1 SGHRS, CDR2 YFSETQ. CDR3 in DNA: TGCGCCAGCAGTCATAGTGATACCGGGGAGCTGTTTTTT. Protein sequence: CASSHSDTGELFF.

The genes are TRBV4-1 and TRBJ2-1; 14 bases are a match to TRBD2. CDR1 is MGHRA and CDR2 is YSYEKL in the germline V gene. V trimming: 4 bases; J trimming: 9 bases; junction bases outside the gene matches: 8. This CDR3 comprises 16 residues. The CDR3 region is CASSPEGLAGVTEQFF. The DNA for the CDR3 is TGCGCCAGCAGCCCCGAGGGACTAGCGGGAGTAACTGAGCAGTTCTTC.

This chain connects TRBV18 to TRBJ1-4; D perhaps matches TRBD1 (6 bases). This CDR3 is built from 14 residues. Trimming took off 5 bases at V and 7 bases at J, with 14 bases between the two ends. CDR1 is KGHSH, CDR2 LQKENI, per germline. CDR3 coding DNA: TGTGCCAGCTCATTGCCAGGGGCGGGTGAAAAACTGTTTTTT. Amino acids: CASSLPGAGEKLFF.

This CDR3 is CASSTGVGNTIYF. Written as DNA, the CDR3 is TGCGCCAGCAGCACTGGAGTTGGAAACACCATATATTTT. J is TRBJ1-3 and V is TRBV5-1; D ambiguous. CDR1 is SGHRS, CDR2 YFSETQ, per germline. Trimming cost V 4 bases and J 3 bases, with 8 bases left between them. The CDR3 has 13 amino acids.

This clone was recorded a few times. J is TRBJ1-5 and V is TRBV28; no clear D gene. The V gene lost 3 bases and the J gene lost 0 bases, with 9 bases spanning the gap. This CDR3 spans 15 amino acids. Germline CDR1 is MDHEN and CDR2 is SYDVKM. As DNA, the CDR3 is TGTGCCAGCAGTTTGGGAGGGTATAGCAATCAGCCCCAGCATTTT. This sequence encodes CASSLGGYSNQPQHF.

The chain has TRBV18 and TRBJ2-5; a possible D gene is TRBD2 (5 bases). Trimming cost V 2 bases and J 2 bases, with 6 bases left between them. The germline V gene encodes CDR1 KGHSH and CDR2 LQKENI. CDR3 length equals 13 residues. The CDR3 DNA follows: TGTGCCAGCTCACCATTAGCGCAAGAGACCCAGTACTTC. This translates into CASSPLAQETQYF.

V usage is TRBV29-1 and J usage is TRBJ1-1; D is ambiguous. The CDR3 has 12 residues. From germline, CDR1 is SQVTM and CDR2 ANQGSEA. The V and J ends lost 4 bases and 5 bases respectively, with 11 bases between them. The CDR3 is CSVVKSGTEAFF. CDR3 DNA: TGCAGCGTTGTAAAATCCGGGACTGAAGCTTTCTTT.

The rearrangement joins TRBV30 to TRBJ2-2, with 10 bases identical to TRBD2. Germline assignment: CDR1 GTSNPN and CDR2 SVGIG (reference sequence). This CDR3 is built from 14 residues. V dropped 3 bases and J dropped 4; count of bases not matched to a gene: 2. CDR3 loop: CAWRLAGGTGELFF. Written as DNA, the CDR3 is TGTGCCTGGAGGTTAGCGGGAGGCACCGGGGAGCTGTTTTTT.

The V call is TRBV10-3, the J call TRBJ2-1, with 10 bases identical to TRBD2. The V gene end was trimmed by 0 bases and the J gene end by 8 bases; junction bases not matched to a gene: 13. CDR1 ENHRY and CDR2 SYGVKD come from the germline V gene. The CDR3 consists of 18 residues. The DNA of the CDR3 is TGTGCCATCAGTGAGTCGTATAATCTAGCGGGAGATATTGATGAGCAGTTCTTC. It translates to CAISESYNLAGDIDEQFF.

The chain combines TRBV5-8 with TRBJ2-7; possible D gene TRBD2, 7 bases. The ends were cut back, 5 bases at V and 4 bases at J, with 19 bases in the middle. CDR3 size: 15 residues. CDR1 and CDR2 (germline): SGHTS, YDEGEE. The CDR3 DNA reads TGTGCCAGCAGACGAGGGACGGCGGGGGCTTACGAGCAGTACTTC. This translates into CASRRGTAGAYEQYF.

The CDR3 coding sequence is TGTGCCAGCAGCCAGGACTTCTATGGCTACACCTTC. As protein: CASSQDFYGYTF. The rearrangement joins TRBV9 to TRBJ1-2; D remains ambiguous. Trimming pared 4 bases from V and 4 bases from J, leaving 8 bases between. From germline, CDR1 is SGDLS and CDR2 YYNGEE. This CDR3 comprises 12 residues.

Only a few counts were recorded for this clone. This chain connects TRBV6-5 to TRBJ1-5, with D unclear. Germline V lookup: CDR1 MNHEY, CDR2 SVGAGI. V lost 7 bases and J lost 4, with 8 bases in between. The CDR3 covers 12 residues. The CDR3 is CASKTVNQPQHF. DNA of the CDR3: TGTGCCAGCAAAACAGTAAATCAGCCCCAGCATTTT.

The CDR3 nucleotides are TGTGCCATCAGTAATTCAGGGCCAAGGGATTCACCCCTCCACTTT. Encoded protein: CAISNSGPRDSPLHF. V usage is TRBV10-3 and J usage is TRBJ1-6, with a possible D match to TRBD1 (5 bases). With 5 bases removed from V and 8 bases from J, the gap between germline ends came to 16 bases. This CDR3 spans 15 amino acids. CDR1 is ENHRY and CDR2 is SYGVKD in the germline V gene.

The V call is TRBV28, the J call TRBJ2-1; TRBD2 matches at 13 bases. CDR1 is MDHEN, CDR2 SYDVKM, per germline. Trimming cost V 5 bases and J 7 bases; bases outside gene matches: 14. This CDR3 is 18 amino acids long. Here the CDR3 DNA reads TGTGCCAGCAGTCCGGACAGGGGACTAGCGGGATGGAGGAATGAGCAGTTCTTC. It encodes CASSPDRGLAGWRNEQFF.

V is TRBV6-4 and J is TRBJ2-1; a possible D gene is TRBD2 (6 bases). The CDR3 totals 14 residues. Germline-derived CDR1 and CDR2 are MRHNA and SNTAGT. Trimming took 3 bases from V and 8 from J, leaving 14 bases between them. CDR3 residues: CASSDAPGVDEQFF. Here the CDR3 DNA reads TGTGCCAGCAGTGATGCCCCGGGGGTGGATGAGCAGTTCTTC.

The CDR3 coding sequence is TGCGCCAGCACGGACACATCTTTTTTAGTCTACACCTTC. This gives the protein CASTDTSFLVYTF. This chain connects TRBV5-1 to TRBJ1-2, with D possibly being TRBD1 (5 bases). V was trimmed by 6 bases and J by 10 bases, leaving 19 bases between them. The CDR3 loop spans 13 amino acids. Germline V lookup: CDR1 SGHRS, CDR2 YFSETQ.

This clone occurred a few times. The chain is built from TRBV27 and TRBJ1-1; D is ambiguous. The germline V gene has CDR1 MNHEY and CDR2 SMNVEV (reference sequence). V lost 11 bases and J lost 4, with 8 bases in between. The CDR3 extends over 10 amino acids. The CDR3 loop is CAGQPTEAFF. The CDR3 DNA reads as TGTGCCGGGCAGCCCACTGAAGCTTTCTTT.